The entry below describes one TCR beta chain. These data come from a study of blood T cell repertoires in COVID-19. Across the study: Acute and convalescent COVID-19 specimens originated in the United States, Italy and Spain. From T cells, B-cell-depleted T cells, or PBMCs came the material, which was cDNA or gDNA.

The authors' processing: Amplification of reference gene primers was used by the study to estimate nucleated cell counts. Here immunoSEQ multiplex PCR was the method, and the copy in TCRdb shows in-frame clones only, minus some. V, J and clone size derive from that table, while D and trimming were established from the DNA sequence. The profile covers over 450,000 clones, with 75% to 90% appearing a single time and about 1% taken by the ten largest. Seattle's cohort entered during active infection and was followed longitudinally. The CDR3 spans 14 residues. The V gene lost 7 bases and the J gene lost 2 bases, with 14 bases spanning the gap. Germline V CDR1 and CDR2: WNHNN, SYGVQD (reference sequence).

The V and J genes are TRBV10-1 and TRBJ2-5, with D perhaps matching TRBD2 (5 bases). The sample comprised peripheral blood. This TCR was recovered from a man younger than 35 with COVID-19, enrolled during active disease. CDR3 sequence (DNA): TGCGCCAGCAAAAGGAGAGCGGATCAAGAGACCCAGTACTTC. Protein sequence: CASKRRADQETQYF.